This T cell receptor beta chain was recorded in a study of blood T cell repertoires in COVID-19. In the original processing: For nucleated cells, counts were estimated from reference gene primer amplification. The protocol was immunoSEQ multiplex PCR, while the TCRdb copy is restricted to in-frame clones and leaves out a portion. V, J and clone size derive from that table, while D and trimming were established from the DNA sequence. The sample lists about 200,000 clones, roughly 85% occurring once. The V segment lost 2 bases and the J segment 6 bases; nucleotides outside the gene matches: 3. The CDR3 extends over 14 amino acids. Germline loops: CDR1 SGHRS, CDR2 YFSETQ.

The sequencing sample was made of peripheral blood. V usage is TRBV5-1 and J usage is TRBJ2-7; 12 nucleotides align to TRBD1. The receptor was isolated from an elderly woman with acute or convalescent COVID-19. The CDR3 sequence is CASSFGTGGSEQYF. The DNA for the CDR3 is TGCGCCAGCAGCTTTGGGACAGGGGGCTCCGAGCAGTACTTC. The full variable domain, completed using reference TRBV5-1 and TRBJ2-7, is KAGVTQTPRYLIKTRGQQVTLSCSPISGHRSVSWYQQTPGQGLQFLFEYFSETQRNKGNFPGRFSGRQFSNSRSEMNVSTLELGDSALYLCASSFGTGGSEQYFGPGTRLTVT.